This TCR beta chain emerged from a study of read filtering for tumor transcriptome and immune sequencing. The study, taken as a whole, reports: Compared with RNA-seq, IR-seq gave much higher clonotype depth and reliability. Sorted CD138-negative bone marrow cells were not purified T cells.

This clonotype was seen a few times. The antigen remains undetermined. Molecular barcoded adaptors covering alpha/delta and beta/gamma chains were used on approximately 400 ng RNA. TCRdb re-called the reads with MiXCR, one entry per CDR3 protein. The sample has roughly 25,000 distinct CDR3 sequences, 20% to 25% seen once. The sequenced sample was a population of CD138-negative cells sorted from bone marrow. This TCR was recovered from a donor over 35 with multiple myeloma.

CDR3 residues: CASSLIAGAGNEQFF. For the CDR3, the DNA is TGCGCCAGCAGCCTCATAGCGGGAGCGGGAAATGAGCAGTTCTTC. The chain links TRBV5-1 to TRBJ2-1, with TRBD2 matching 9 bases. V shed 4 bases, J shed 7 bases, and the junction held 9 bases outside the gene matches. Germline loops: CDR1 SGHRS, CDR2 YFSETQ. The CDR3 totals 15 residues.